The T cell receptor beta chain described here comes from a study of T-cell memory formation after mild COVID-19. MiXCR was run by TCRdb on the 5' RACE reads, yielding one entry per CDR3 protein. The data show approximately 350,000 distinct CDR3 sequences, around 28% seen once. Trimming stripped 5 bases from V and 0 bases from J, with 12 bases between. From germline, CDR1 is SGHAT and CDR2 FQNNGV. The CDR3 totals 15 residues. This clonotype showed up just a few times. The sequenced sample was PBMCs or a T cell subset sorted from them (not recorded which). The sequence was collected from an adult woman who had mild COVID-19 (a few samples of this study predate the infection). Cell type and time point are not known. This chain joins TRBV11-2 and TRBJ2-3; D possibly corresponds to TRBD2 (7 bases). The CDR3 spells CASSRGGSSTDTQYF. CDR3 coding DNA: TGTGCCAGCAGCAGGGGGGGGAGCAGCACAGATACGCAGTATTTT.